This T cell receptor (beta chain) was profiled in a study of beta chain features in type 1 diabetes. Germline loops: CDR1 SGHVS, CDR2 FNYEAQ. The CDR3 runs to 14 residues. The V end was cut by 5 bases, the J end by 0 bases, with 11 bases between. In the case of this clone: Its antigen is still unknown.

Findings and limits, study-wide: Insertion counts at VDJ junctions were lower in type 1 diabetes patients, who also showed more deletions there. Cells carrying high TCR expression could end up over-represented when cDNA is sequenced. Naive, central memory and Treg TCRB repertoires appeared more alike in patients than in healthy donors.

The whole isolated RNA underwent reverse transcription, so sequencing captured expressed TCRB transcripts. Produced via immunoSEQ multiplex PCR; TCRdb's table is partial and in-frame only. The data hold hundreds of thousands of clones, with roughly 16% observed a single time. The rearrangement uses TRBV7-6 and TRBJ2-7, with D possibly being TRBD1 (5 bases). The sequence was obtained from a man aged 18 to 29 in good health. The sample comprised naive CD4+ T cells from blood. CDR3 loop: CASSHDRSSYEQYF. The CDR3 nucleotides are TGTGCCAGCAGCCACGACAGATCCTCCTACGAGCAGTACTTC.